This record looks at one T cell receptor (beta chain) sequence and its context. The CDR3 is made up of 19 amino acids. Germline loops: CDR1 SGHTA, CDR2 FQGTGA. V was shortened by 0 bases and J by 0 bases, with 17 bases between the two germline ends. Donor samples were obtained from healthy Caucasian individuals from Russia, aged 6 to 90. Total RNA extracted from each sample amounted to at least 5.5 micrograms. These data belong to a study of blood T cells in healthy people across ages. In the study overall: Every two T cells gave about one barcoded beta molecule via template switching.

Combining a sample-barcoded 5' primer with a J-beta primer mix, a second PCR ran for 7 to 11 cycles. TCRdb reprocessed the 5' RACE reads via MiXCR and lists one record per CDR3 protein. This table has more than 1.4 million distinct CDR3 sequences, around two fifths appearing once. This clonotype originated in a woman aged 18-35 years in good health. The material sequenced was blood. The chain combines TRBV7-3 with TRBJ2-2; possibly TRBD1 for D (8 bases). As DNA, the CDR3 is TGTGCCAGCAGCTTAACAGCGGGAACACAGGGGGCGAACACCGGGGAGCTGTTTTTT. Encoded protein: CASSLTAGTQGANTGELFF.